This T cell receptor (beta chain) was sequenced during a study of blood T cell repertoires in COVID-19. Looking at the study overall: T cells, B-cell-depleted T cells, or PBMCs supplied cDNA or gDNA.

How the authors handled the data: Reference gene primer amplification yielded estimated nucleated cell counts. Here immunoSEQ multiplex PCR was the method, and the copy in TCRdb shows in-frame clones only, minus some. V, J and clone size reflect that table, while D and trimming were determined from the DNA. Of about 280,000 clones in the sample, 80% to 90% were seen once. The CDR3 has 13 amino acids. V was cut by 0 bases and J by 4 bases, with 4 bases left in between. Germline V lookup: CDR1 SEHNR, CDR2 FQNEAQ (reference sequence). This chain links TRBV7-9 with TRBJ1-3; D is ambiguous. Sequencing was performed on peripheral blood. This clonotype originated in a woman aged 70-85 years with acute or convalescent COVID-19. CDR3 protein: CASSLAQGNTIYF. As DNA, the CDR3 is TGTGCCAGCAGCTTAGCACAGGGAAACACCATATATTTT.